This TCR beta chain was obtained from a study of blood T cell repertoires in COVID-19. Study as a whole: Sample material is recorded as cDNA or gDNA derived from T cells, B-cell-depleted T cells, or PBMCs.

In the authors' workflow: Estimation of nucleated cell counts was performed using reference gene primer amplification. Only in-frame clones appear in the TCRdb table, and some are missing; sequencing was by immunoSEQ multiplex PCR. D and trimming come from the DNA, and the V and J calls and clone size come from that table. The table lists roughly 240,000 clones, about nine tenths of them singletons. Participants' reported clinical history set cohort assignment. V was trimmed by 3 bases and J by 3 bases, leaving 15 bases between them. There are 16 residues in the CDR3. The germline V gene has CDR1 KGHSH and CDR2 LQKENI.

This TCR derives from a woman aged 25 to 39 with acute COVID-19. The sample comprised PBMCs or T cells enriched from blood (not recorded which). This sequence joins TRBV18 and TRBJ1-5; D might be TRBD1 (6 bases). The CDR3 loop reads CASSPQGQTNNQPQHF. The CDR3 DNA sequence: TGTGCCAGCTCACCTCAGGGACAAACTAACAATCAGCCCCAGCATTTT.